These 10 T cell receptor beta chains were all obtained from the same sample, sequenced in a study of tumor and adjacent non-tumor tissue in lung cancer. The library came from three nested PCR rounds adapted from ARM-PCR protocols. Using its own MiXCR run on the multiplex PCR reads, TCRdb lists one record per CDR3 protein. This sample has about 110,000 distinct CDR3 sequences, with 62% found just once. No cell sorting was done before RNA was extracted from the tissue. More than 3 cm separated this lung sample from the edge of the tumor. Sequenced: distant non-tumor lung tissue. These TCRs come from a man in his sixties with non-small cell lung cancer.

A word on this clonotype: The CDR3 end shows no conserved phenylalanine or tryptophan, and so a read error is likely. The chain is built from TRBV11-3 and TRBJ2-2; tentative D call: TRBD1 (6 bases). The CDR3 is 14 residues long. The germline CDR1 and CDR2 sequences are SGHNT and YENEEA. The CDR3 spells CASSLDSYTGELFL. The CDR3 DNA is TGTGCTAGCAGCTTGGACAGTTACACCGGGGAGCTGTTTTTA.

With respect to this clonotype: At one end, the junction sequence differs from germline, possibly due to a read error. This rearrangement joins TRBV6-6 to TRBJ2-5; 8 positions match TRBD1. The germline CDR1 and CDR2 sequences are MNHNY and SVGAGI (reference sequence). The CDR3 has 16 amino acids. The CDR3 sequence is CARSYSTQGDGETQYF. The CDR3, as DNA: TGTGCCAGAAGTTACTCGACACAGGGGGATGGGGAGACCCAGTACTTC.

This clonotype has ten or more counts. The chain carries TRBV6-5 and TRBJ2-5; 7 bases are a match to TRBD2. The CDR3 has 16 residues. In germline, CDR1 is MNHEY, CDR2 SVGAGI. V lost 2 bases and J lost 2; bases outside the gene matches: 8. The CDR3 loop reads CASSYRPGGGQETQYF. DNA of the CDR3: TGTGCCAGCAGTTACCGGCCGGGGGGAGGGCAAGAGACCCAGTACTTC.

This clonotype was observed a handful of times. This chain joins TRBV28 and TRBJ2-2, with D hard to call. V was trimmed by 6 bases and J by 4 bases, leaving 12 bases between them. The CDR3 has 14 residues. Germline V gene data show CDR1 as MDHEN and CDR2 as SYDVKM. The CDR3 DNA reads as TGTGCCAGCAGACCCGACATGGCCACCGGGGAGCTGTTTTTT. Protein sequence: CASRPDMATGELFF.

As to this clonotype: A much more abundant neighbour one base away suggests this may be a read error. V and J are TRBV28 and TRBJ2-4; D may be TRBD1 or TRBD2 (5 bases each). CDR3 size: 13 residues. The germline V gene has CDR1 MDHEN and CDR2 SYDVKM. The CDR3 reads CVSSGGPGHIQYF. In DNA form, the CDR3 reads TGTGTCAGCAGTGGTGGCCCGGGGCACATTCAGTACTTC.

The table lists this clonotype with a count of one. No conserved phenylalanine or tryptophan ends this CDR3, so it is likely a read error. The chain is built from TRBV29-1 and TRBJ2-1; the match to TRBD1 covers 9 bases. Germline CDR1 is SQVTM and CDR2 is ANQGSEA. The CDR3 covers 15 residues. DNA of the CDR3: TGCAACGTTGAAATACAGGGGGCGATCGACAATGAGCAGTTCATC. Its translation: CNVEIQGAIDNEQFI.

Here the CDR3 reads CATSVEGEQFF. CDR3 nucleotide sequence: TGTGCCACCAGCGTAGAGGGTGAGCAGTTCTTC. The gene calls are TRBV15 and TRBJ2-1; TRBD2 is a possible D gene (5 bases). Trimming pared 5 bases from V and 9 bases from J, leaving 8 bases between. The CDR3 runs 11 residues. Germline lookup yields CDR1 LNHNV and CDR2 YYDKDF (reference sequence).

This clonotype has only a few counts. Just one base apart from a much larger clone, this may be a read error. V is TRBV12-3 or TRBV12-4 and J is TRBJ1-4; TRBD1 is a possible D gene (6 bases). Trimming left V 10 bases short and J 7 bases short, with 16 bases between. There are 13 residues in the CDR3. CDR3 sequence: CANSLDRFEKLFF. Here the CDR3 DNA reads TGTGCCAACAGCCTCGACAGGTTTGAAAAACTGTTTTTT.

A single count supports this clonotype. An end of the junction differs from the germline gene, which may be a read error. V and J are TRBV11-3 and TRBJ2-7, with 10 nucleotides matching TRBD2. This CDR3 is 15 amino acids long. The V gene's germline CDR1 is SGHNT and CDR2 YENEEA. CDR3: CASWSASGSSDEQYF. The CDR3 nucleotides are TGTGCCAGTTGGAGTGCTAGCGGGAGCTCCGACGAGCAGTACTTC.

The rearrangement uses TRBV11-3 and TRBJ2-1, with D tentatively TRBD2 (6 bases). The V end was cut by 4 bases, the J end by 9 bases, with 16 bases between. Looked up from germline, CDR1 is SGHNT and CDR2 is YENEEA. The CDR3 sequence is 14 residues long. CDR3 DNA sequence: TGTGCCAGCAGCTGCCTAGCAGGAGGGCTTGAGCAGTTCTTC. As protein: CASSCLAGGLEQFF.